A single sample is the source of the 13 T cell receptor beta chains below, sequenced in a study of T cell changes during pregnancy in multiple sclerosis. Some clones are missing from TCRdb's copy, which holds only in-frame ones; the method was immunoSEQ multiplex PCR. Of 60,000 or so clones listed, around 90% are singletons. Sequences were derived from peripheral blood, sampled before pregnancy. The receptors shown here come from a female donor with multiple sclerosis, enrolled in a pregnancy study.

The CDR3 DNA is TGTGCCAGCAGTTCTCCCGAGGGCGGGGAAACGCAGTATTTT. The encoded protein is CASSSPEGGETQYF. This rearrangement joins TRBV28 to TRBJ2-3; D possibly corresponds to TRBD2 (6 bases). Trimming shortened V by 4 bases and J by 9 bases, and 17 bases separated the two germline ends. This CDR3 region has 14 residues. The V gene's germline CDR1 is MDHEN and CDR2 SYDVKM.

The rearrangement joins TRBV30 to TRBJ1-2; possibly TRBD1 for D (6 bases). Germline V gene lookup returns CDR1 GTSNPN and CDR2 SVGIG (reference sequence). The CDR3 runs 15 residues. The V end was cut by 0 bases, the J end by 1 base, with 12 bases between. In DNA form, the CDR3 reads TGTGCCTGGAGTGTACGGGCAGGGGATAACTATGGCTACACCTTC. This sequence encodes CAWSVRAGDNYGYTF.

The V call is TRBV7-7, the J call TRBJ2-2; the D gene is possibly TRBD1 (6 bases). Between the trimmed V and J ends, which lost 1 base and 3 bases, there was a span of 9 bases. CDR1 is SSHAT and CDR2 is FNYEAQ in the germline V gene (reference sequence). The CDR3 is 15 residues long. Written as DNA, the CDR3 is TGTGCCAGCAGCTTAGGTCCAGGGGACACCGGGGAGCTGTTTTTT. Residues: CASSLGPGDTGELFF.

CDR3 in amino acids: CAIYEGQGGLNTEAFF. For the CDR3, the DNA is TGTGCCATCTATGAGGGTCAGGGAGGTTTGAACACTGAAGCTTTCTTT. The chain carries TRBV10-3 and TRBJ1-1, with D tentatively TRBD1 (5 bases). This CDR3 comprises 16 residues. V shed 8 bases and J shed 0 bases, with 19 bases lying between them. CDR1 and CDR2 from the germline V gene are ENHRY and SYGVKD.

The chain is built from TRBV19 and TRBJ2-7; a weak D match, TRBD2 (6 bases). Trimming removed 6 bases from V and 2 bases from J, with 14 bases in between. CDR1 is LNHDA, CDR2 SQIVND, per germline (reference sequence). This CDR3 comprises 14 residues. CDR3 sequence: CASSLPGGPYEQYF. CDR3 DNA: TGTGCCAGTAGCCTTCCCGGGGGTCCCTACGAGCAGTACTTC.

J is TRBJ2-5 and V is TRBV19; 10 nucleotides line up with TRBD1. CDR1 is LNHDA and CDR2 is SQIVND in the germline V gene (reference sequence). The junction had 11 bases not matched to a gene; V was cut back by 8 bases and J by 5 bases. CDR3 length equals 15 residues. The CDR3 coding sequence is TGTGCCAGTCAACGGGACAGGGGTAATACTGAGACCCAGTACTTC. Amino acid sequence: CASQRDRGNTETQYF.

The chain employs TRBV18 and TRBJ2-7, with TRBD1 matching over 7 bases. Germline CDR1 is KGHSH and CDR2 is LQKENI. This CDR3 has 19 amino acids. V lost 2 bases to trimming and J lost 1 base; unmatched junction nucleotides: 17. The CDR3 loop reads CASSPRITGVNKASYEQYF. The DNA for the CDR3 is TGTGCCAGCTCACCAAGGATAACAGGGGTTAATAAGGCATCCTACGAGCAGTACTTC. Using reference TRBV18 and TRBJ2-7 for the parts outside the CDR3, the full variable domain is NAGVMQNPRHLVRRRGQEARLRCSPMKGHSHVYWYRQLPEEGLKFMVYLQKENIIDESGMPKERFSAEFPKEGPSILRIQQVVRGDSAAYFCASSPRITGVNKASYEQYFGPGTRLTVT.

The DNA for the CDR3 is TGCGCCAGCAGCTTGGAGGGGTCAACTAATGAAAAACTGTTTTTT. This sequence encodes CASSLEGSTNEKLFF. The chain couples TRBV5-1 to TRBJ1-4; D possibly corresponds to TRBD1 (5 bases). The CDR3 extends over 15 amino acids. Trimming took 0 bases from V and 0 from J, leaving 6 bases between them. Germline lookup yields CDR1 SGHRS and CDR2 YFSETQ.

This rearrangement joins TRBV5-4 to TRBJ2-3; 8 nucleotides line up with TRBD2. The germline V gene has CDR1 SGHNT and CDR2 YYREEE (reference sequence). V dropped 3 bases and J dropped 2; count of bases not matched to a gene: 14. The CDR3 is 18 residues long. CDR3 DNA sequence: TGTGCCAGCAGCTGGGTTGTGGCGGGGGGCCCTAACACAGATACGCAGTATTTT. This encodes CASSWVVAGGPNTDTQYF.

The V call is TRBV30, the J call TRBJ2-7; tentatively, D is TRBD1 (6 bases). Germline V gene lookup returns CDR1 GTSNPN and CDR2 SVGIG (reference sequence). This CDR3 has 14 residues. The V and J ends lost 3 bases and 3 bases respectively, with 15 bases between them. CDR3 in amino acids: CAWRAPGQRYEQYF. The CDR3 DNA sequence: TGTGCCTGGAGGGCGCCGGGACAACGCTACGAGCAGTACTTC.

This chain connects TRBV19 to TRBJ1-1; tentatively, D is TRBD1 (6 bases). Trimming cost V 10 bases and J 1 base, with 13 bases left between them. The CDR3 extends over 13 amino acids. The germline CDR1 and CDR2 sequences are LNHDA and SQIVND (reference sequence). The CDR3 is CATQGRPNTEAFF. The DNA of the CDR3 is TGTGCCACCCAGGGGCGGCCGAACACTGAAGCTTTCTTT.

The chain joins TRBV18 to TRBJ2-1, with a possible D match to TRBD2 (7 bases). Trimming stripped 1 base from V and 7 bases from J, with 11 bases between. The CDR3 spans 14 residues. CDR1 and CDR2 (germline): KGHSH, LQKENI. DNA for the CDR3: TGTGCCAGCTCACCACTGAGGGGGGGAAATGAGCAGTTCTTC. It codes for CASSPLRGGNEQFF.

The chain is built from TRBV27 and TRBJ2-3, with D uncertain. Germline V gene lookup returns CDR1 MNHEY and CDR2 SMNVEV (reference sequence). Trimming cost V 3 bases and J 0 bases, with 7 bases left between them. The CDR3 length is 14 residues. This CDR3 reads CASSFQISTDTQYF. The CDR3, as DNA: TGTGCCAGCAGTTTCCAGATCAGCACAGATACGCAGTATTTT.